A selection of T cell receptor beta chains follows, all from one sample in a study of human T cells and chemical hapten exposure. TCRdb called the RACE reads again in MiXCR, with one record for every CDR3 protein. The sample has 95,000 to 130,000 distinct CDR3 sequences; 9.5% to 13% are singletons. This sample comprised whole blood, obtained in connection with sensitization to the hapten diphenylcyclopropenone (DPC). The receptor set was obtained from a woman aged 50 to 60 with alopecia areata. Some clones in this sample may be carry-over from other donors' samples. The CDR3 runs from the conserved cysteine through the conserved F or W. The D gene is left open where the match is weak. Size is omitted from some rows. Given values are once, few, many or a class for expanded clones.

>few|14|TRBV5-1|TRBJ1-2|TRBD1
CASSVQGADYGYTF
TGCGCCAGCAGCGTACAGGGGGCCGACTATGGCTACACCTTC
>few|14|TRBV28|TRBJ2-7|TRBD2
CASSGPAGVNEQYF
TGTGCCAGCAGTGGGCCGGCGGGGGTGAACGAGCAGTACTTC
>many|17|TRBV7-9|TRBJ1-3|-
CASSFPTRSSSGNTIYF
TGTGCCAGCAGCTTCCCTACACGTTCCAGCTCTGGAAACACCATATATTTT
>-|15|TRBV3-1|TRBJ1-5|-
CASSQDTQGNGPQHF
TGTGCCAGCAGCCAAGATACACAGGGCAATGGGCCCCAGCATTTT
>few|14|TRBV7-9|TRBJ2-3|TRBD1
CASSLTGYADTQYF
TGTGCCAGCAGCTTGACAGGGTACGCAGATACGCAGTATTTT
>-|14|TRBV5-1|TRBJ1-3|-
CASSPTSSGNTIYF
TGCGCCAGCAGCCCGACAAGCTCTGGAAACACCATATATTTT
>-|14|TRBV28|TRBJ1-2|-
CASSLLQGRYGYTF
TGTGCCAGCAGTTTACTCCAGGGACGCTATGGCTACACCTTC
>few|15|TRBV12-3/TRBV12-4|TRBJ1-2|-
CASSLRGAPLNGYTF
TGTGCCAGCAGTTTAAGGGGGGCGCCTCTGAATGGCTACACCTTC
>many|14|TRBV20-1|TRBJ2-5|TRBD2
CSARGLAGVETQYF
TGCAGTGCTAGAGGACTAGCGGGAGTTGAGACCCAGTACTTC
>-|14|TRBV6-5|TRBJ1-1|-
CASSGADRDTEAFF
TGTGCCAGCAGCGGGGCCGATAGGGACACTGAAGCTTTCTTT
>-|13|TRBV5-1|TRBJ2-7|-
CASSARTEGEQYF
TGCGCCAGCAGCGCCAGGACCGAGGGGGAGCAGTACTTC
>many|13|TRBV20-1|TRBJ2-3|-
CSARYPGLDTQYF
TGCAGTGCTAGATACCCGGGCCTGGATACGCAGTATTTT
>-|16|TRBV3-1|TRBJ2-2|TRBD2
CASSQVLAANTGELFF
TGTGCCAGCAGCCAAGTACTAGCGGCTAACACCGGGGAGCTGTTTTTT
>-|15|TRBV3-1|TRBJ1-5|-
CASSQDGGKGRPQHF
TGTGCCAGCAGCCAAGATGGGGGAAAGGGTCGGCCCCAGCATTTT
>-|14|TRBV5-1|TRBJ1-5|TRBD1
CASSIGQGGEPQNF
TGCGCCAGCAGCATCGGACAGGGAGGCGAACCCCAGAATTTT
>many|11|TRBV28|TRBJ1-3|-
CASSYGNTIYF
TGTGCCAGCAGTTACGGAAACACCATATATTTT
>-|14|TRBV29-1|TRBJ2-3|-
CSVERGASTDTQYF
TGCAGCGTTGAACGGGGGGCTAGCACAGATACGCAGTATTTT
>many|13|TRBV29-1|TRBJ1-1|TRBD1
CSAARDSNTEAFF
TGCAGCGCAGCCCGGGACAGCAACACTGAAGCTTTCTTT
>-|16|TRBV7-2|TRBJ2-7|TRBD2
CASSPRASGGSYEQYF
TGTGCCAGCAGCCCCCGGGCTAGCGGGGGTTCGTACGAGCAGTACTTC
>few|12|TRBV29-1|TRBJ1-1|-
CSVDGGYTEAFF
TGCAGCGTTGACGGCGGCTACACTGAAGCTTTCTTT
>few|14|TRBV28|TRBJ1-2|-
CASSTPGRGAGYTF
TGTGCCAGCAGTACCCCGGGCAGGGGAGCTGGCTACACCTTC
>many|15|TRBV4-2|TRBJ2-7|-
CASSRAGSMDYEQYF
TGTGCCAGCAGCCGCGCCGGATCGATGGACTACGAGCAGTACTTC
>few|13|TRBV7-2|TRBJ2-3|-
CASSLSETDTQYF
TGTGCCAGCAGCTTATCCGAGACAGATACGCAGTATTTT
>-|12|TRBV7-9|TRBJ2-7|TRBD1
CASSSDRPEQYF
TGTGCCAGCAGCTCGGACAGGCCCGAGCAGTACTTC
>-|12|TRBV12-3/TRBV12-4|TRBJ1-5|-
CASGEGNQPQHF
TGTGCCAGCGGGGAGGGCAATCAGCCCCAGCATTTT
>-|15|TRBV7-2|TRBJ2-7|TRBD2
CASRPWREGDYEQYF
TGTGCCAGCAGACCCTGGCGGGAGGGGGACTACGAGCAGTACTTC
>-|15|TRBV10-2|TRBJ2-2|-
CASSYGTGATGELFF
TGCGCCAGCAGTTACGGTACTGGTGCCACCGGGGAGCTGTTTTTT
>-|13|TRBV10-3|TRBJ2-7|-
CAIRGSDAYEQYF
TGTGCCATCCGTGGGAGTGATGCCTACGAGCAGTACTTC
>few|15|TRBV7-2|TRBJ2-1|TRBD2
CASSRSGLAGAEQFF
TGTGCCAGCAGCCGTTCGGGACTAGCGGGAGCTGAGCAGTTCTTC
>few|17|TRBV12-3/TRBV12-4|TRBJ2-4|-
CASSLGRGRLAKNIQYF
TGTGCCAGCAGTTTGGGCCGAGGCAGGCTAGCCAAAAACATTCAGTACTTC